This section outlines one TCR beta chain sequence together with its context. As yet, its antigen is unknown. The study ran its PCR with 60 Vbeta and 13 Jbeta primers. Using immunoSEQ multiplex PCR, the repertoire was profiled, and TCRdb retains in-frame clones only, with some absent. Among approximately 100,000 clones, around three quarters were seen once, and the ten largest hold 0.65% to 0.85%. V lost 6 bases and J lost 9, with 15 bases in between. The CDR3 covers 13 residues. CDR1 and CDR2 (germline): MNHEY, SVGAGI. This sample is part of a study of cytomegalovirus exposure and HLA in healthy donors. Study results and limitations: Trimming of TCR beta V- and J-genes showed a link, identified in a later analysis, to a missense DCLRE1C variant. In a later analysis, donors in an Asian-associated ancestry cluster reportedly had fewer N-insertions in productive TCRs than the cohort mean. Further analysis, carried out later, found HLA-associated TCR beta chains more clonally expanded than equally common other chains. The investigators catalogued 150 to 200 TCR beta chains as cytomegalovirus-associated.

Sequencing was carried out using PBMCs. This TCR derives from a boy aged 5-17 years in good health and CMV-seronegative. This chain connects TRBV6-5 to TRBJ2-1, with a tentative D call TRBD2 (5 bases). CDR3 coding DNA: TGTGCCAGCAGACGCGAGCCCGGAGGTGAGCAGTTCTTC. Translating gives CASRREPGGEQFF.